The T cell receptor (beta chain) described here comes from a study of brain T cells in children with intractable seizures. Time point specified: blood from clinic visit 5 months post-surgery; TSC patient then seizure free. The data were produced by immunoSEQ multiplex PCR, yet TCRdb's version contains in-frame clones alone and is incomplete. The sample yields about 350,000 clones, over 90% seen once. The sequence was obtained from a boy under three years old with tuberous sclerosis and intractable seizures. Material: peripheral blood, obtained roughly 5 months after surgery.

CDR3 sequence reads: CSVSRLLLRGDEAFF. The CDR3, as DNA: TGCAGCGTTTCCCGTCTCCTTCTGAGGGGTGATGAAGCTTTCTTT. The chain employs TRBV29-1 and TRBJ1-1, with D possibly TRBD1 on 5 matching bases. Germline CDR1 SQVTM, CDR2 ANQGSEA. This CDR3 contains 15 residues. V lost 5 bases and J lost 7, with 23 bases in between.